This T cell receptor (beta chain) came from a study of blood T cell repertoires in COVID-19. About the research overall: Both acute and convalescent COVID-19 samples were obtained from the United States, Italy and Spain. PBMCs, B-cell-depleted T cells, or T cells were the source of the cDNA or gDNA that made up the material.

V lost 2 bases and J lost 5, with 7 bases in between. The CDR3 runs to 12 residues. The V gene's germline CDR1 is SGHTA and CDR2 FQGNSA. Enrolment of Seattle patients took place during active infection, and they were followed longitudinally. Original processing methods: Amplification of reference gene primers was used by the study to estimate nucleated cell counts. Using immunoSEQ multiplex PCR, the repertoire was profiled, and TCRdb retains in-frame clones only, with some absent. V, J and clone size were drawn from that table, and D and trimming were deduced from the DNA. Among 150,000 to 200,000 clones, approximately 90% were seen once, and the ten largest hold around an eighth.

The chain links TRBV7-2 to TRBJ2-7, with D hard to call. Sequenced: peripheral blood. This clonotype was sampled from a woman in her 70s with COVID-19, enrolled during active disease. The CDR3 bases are TGTGCCAGCAGCTTATGGCCCGACGAGCAGTACTTC. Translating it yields CASSLWPDEQYF.